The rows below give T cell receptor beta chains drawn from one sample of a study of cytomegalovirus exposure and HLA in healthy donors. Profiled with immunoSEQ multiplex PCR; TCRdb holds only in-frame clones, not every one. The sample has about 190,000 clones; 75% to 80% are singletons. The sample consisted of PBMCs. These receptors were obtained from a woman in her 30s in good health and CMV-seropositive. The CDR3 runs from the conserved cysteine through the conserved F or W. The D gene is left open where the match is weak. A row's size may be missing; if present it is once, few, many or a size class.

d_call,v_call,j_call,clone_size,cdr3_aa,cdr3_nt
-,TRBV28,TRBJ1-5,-,CASRISTGGQPQHF,TGTGCCAGCAGGATATCAACGGGAGGTCAGCCCCAGCATTTT
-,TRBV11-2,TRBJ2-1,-,CASSLIVQGRTSYNEQFF,TGTGCCAGCAGCTTAATCGTGCAGGGGCGAACCTCCTACAATGAGCAGTTCTTC
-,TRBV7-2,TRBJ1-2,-,CASSLELNYGYTF,TGTGCCAGCAGCTTAGAACTGAACTATGGCTACACCTTC
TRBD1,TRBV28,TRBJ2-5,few,CASSPAEWDRVNHQETQYF,TGTGCCAGCAGTCCCGCCGAGTGGGACAGGGTAAACCACCAAGAGACCCAGTACTTC
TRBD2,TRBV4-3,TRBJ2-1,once,CASSQDRAGGPGNEQFF,TGCGCCAGCAGCCAAGATCGGGCGGGGGGGCCAGGCAATGAGCAGTTCTTC
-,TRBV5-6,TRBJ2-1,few,CASSLDRYNEQFF,TGTGCCAGCAGCTTAGACAGGTACAATGAGCAGTTCTTC
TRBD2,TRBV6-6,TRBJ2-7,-,CASGTSGRNNEQYF,TGTGCCAGCGGGACTAGCGGGAGAAACAACGAGCAGTACTTC
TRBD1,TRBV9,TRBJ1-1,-,CASSVGGQGNTEAFF,TGTGCCAGCAGCGTAGGGGGACAGGGGAACACTGAAGCTTTCTTT
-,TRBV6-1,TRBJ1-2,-,CASSELGGDYGYTF,TGTGCCAGCAGTGAATTGGGGGGAGACTATGGCTACACCTTC
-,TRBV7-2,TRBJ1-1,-,CASSLKVAEAFF,TGTGCCAGCAGCCTAAAAGTGGCTGAAGCTTTCTTT
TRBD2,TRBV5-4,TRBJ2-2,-,CASSIGTRGGTGELFF,TGTGCCAGCAGCATTGGGACTAGGGGGGGCACCGGGGAGCTGTTTTTT
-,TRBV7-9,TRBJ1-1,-,CASSAQGRFTEAFF,TGTGCCAGCAGCGCACAGGGTAGGTTTACTGAAGCTTTCTTT
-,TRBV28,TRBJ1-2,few,CASSSPGGRLSWGYTF,TGTGCCAGCAGTTCCCCGGGAGGGAGGTTGAGTTGGGGCTACACCTTC
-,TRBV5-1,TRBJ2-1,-,CASRPLSSYNEQFF,TGCGCCAGCAGACCACTTAGCTCCTACAATGAGCAGTTCTTC
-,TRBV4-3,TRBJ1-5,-,CASSQDGADFQPQHF,TGCGCCAGCAGCCAAGATGGGGCAGACTTTCAGCCCCAGCATTTT
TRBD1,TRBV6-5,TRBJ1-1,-,CASRRQGHTEAFF,TGTGCCAGCAGGCGACAGGGTCACACTGAAGCTTTCTTT
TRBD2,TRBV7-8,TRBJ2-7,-,CASSLAGGSYEQYF,TGTGCCAGCAGCCTTGCGGGGGGTTCCTACGAGCAGTACTTC
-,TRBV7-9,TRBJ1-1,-,CASNRAPGTEAFF,TGTGCCAGCAACCGAGCCCCGGGCACTGAAGCTTTCTTT
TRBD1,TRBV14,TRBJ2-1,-,CASSRGTVSYNEQFF,TGTGCCAGCAGCCGTGGGACAGTCTCCTACAATGAGCAGTTCTTC
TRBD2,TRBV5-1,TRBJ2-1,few,CASSYGLAGGGFF,TGCGCCAGCAGCTACGGACTAGCGGGAGGGGGGTTCTTC
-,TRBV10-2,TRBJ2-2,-,CASSNRVGNTGELFF,TGCGCCAGCAGCAACAGGGTCGGAAACACCGGGGAGCTGTTTTTT
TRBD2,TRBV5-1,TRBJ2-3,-,CASSRPSGRVRDTQYF,TGCGCCAGCAGCCGCCCTAGCGGGAGGGTACGGGATACGCAGTATTTT
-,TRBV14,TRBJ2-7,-,CASSQEVSRHEQYF,TGTGCCAGCAGCCAAGAGGTTAGCCGCCACGAGCAGTACTTC